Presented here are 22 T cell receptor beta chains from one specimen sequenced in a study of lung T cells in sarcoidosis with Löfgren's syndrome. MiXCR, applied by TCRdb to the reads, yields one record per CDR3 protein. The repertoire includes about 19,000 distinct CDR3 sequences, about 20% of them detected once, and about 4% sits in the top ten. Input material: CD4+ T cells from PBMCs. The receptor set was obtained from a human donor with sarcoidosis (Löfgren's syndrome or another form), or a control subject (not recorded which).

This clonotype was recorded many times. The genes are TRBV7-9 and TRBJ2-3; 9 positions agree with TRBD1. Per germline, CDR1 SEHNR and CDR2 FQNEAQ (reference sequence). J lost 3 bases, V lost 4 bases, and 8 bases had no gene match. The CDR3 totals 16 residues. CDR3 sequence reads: CASSSTGTGPTDTQYF. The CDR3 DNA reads TGTGCCAGCAGCTCAACCGGGACAGGGCCTACAGATACGCAGTATTTT.

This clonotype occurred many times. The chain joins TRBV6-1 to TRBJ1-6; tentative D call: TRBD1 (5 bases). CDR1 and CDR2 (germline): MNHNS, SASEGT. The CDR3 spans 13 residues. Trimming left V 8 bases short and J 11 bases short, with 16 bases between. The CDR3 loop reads CASLGQGGPPLHF. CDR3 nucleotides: TGTGCCAGCTTGGGGCAGGGAGGTCCACCCCTCCACTTT.

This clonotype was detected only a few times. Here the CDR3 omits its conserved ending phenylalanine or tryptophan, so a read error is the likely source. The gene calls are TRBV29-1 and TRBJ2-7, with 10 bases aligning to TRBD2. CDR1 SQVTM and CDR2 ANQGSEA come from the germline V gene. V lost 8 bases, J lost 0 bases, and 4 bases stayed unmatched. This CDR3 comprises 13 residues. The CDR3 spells CSTLAGGSYEQYS. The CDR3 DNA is TGCAGCACCTTAGCGGGAGGCTCCTACGAGCAGTACTCC.

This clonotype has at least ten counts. The CDR3 nucleotides read TGTGCCAGCAGCCCGGGGACGAGGGGCCCGGGCGATGAGCAGTTCTTC. Residues: CASSPGTRGPGDEQFF. The V gene is TRBV5-4, the J gene TRBJ2-1; D might be TRBD1 or TRBD2, each matching 5 bases. Trimming stripped 4 bases from V and 8 bases from J, with 22 bases between. CDR1 is SGHNT, CDR2 YYREEE, per germline (reference sequence). CDR3 length: 16 residues. Based on the CDR3 plus reference TRBV5-4 and TRBJ2-1, the full variable domain is ETGVTQSPTHLIKTRGQQVTLRCSSQSGHNTVSWYQQALGQGPQFIFQYYREEENGRGNFPPRFSGLQFPNYSSELNVNALELDDSALYLCASSPGTRGPGDEQFFGPGTRLTVL.

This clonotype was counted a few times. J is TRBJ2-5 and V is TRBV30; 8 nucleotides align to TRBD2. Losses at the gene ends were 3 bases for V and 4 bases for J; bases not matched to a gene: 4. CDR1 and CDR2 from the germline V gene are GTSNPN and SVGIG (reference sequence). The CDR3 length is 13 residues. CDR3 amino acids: CAWRGSGAETQYF. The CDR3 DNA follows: TGTGCCTGGAGGGGTAGCGGGGCAGAGACCCAGTACTTC.

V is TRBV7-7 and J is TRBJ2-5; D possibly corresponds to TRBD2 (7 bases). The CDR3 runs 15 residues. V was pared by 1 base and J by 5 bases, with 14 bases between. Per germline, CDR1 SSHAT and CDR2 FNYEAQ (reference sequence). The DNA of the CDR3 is TGTGCCAGCAGCTTAGGGGGGGGGGCTTCTGAGACCCAGTACTTC. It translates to CASSLGGGASETQYF.

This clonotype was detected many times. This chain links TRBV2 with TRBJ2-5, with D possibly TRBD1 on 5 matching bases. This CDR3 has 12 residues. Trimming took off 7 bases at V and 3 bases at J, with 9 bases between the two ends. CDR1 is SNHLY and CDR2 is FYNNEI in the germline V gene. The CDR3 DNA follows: TGTGCCAGCATTGACAGAAAAGAGACCCAGTACTTC. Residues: CASIDRKETQYF.

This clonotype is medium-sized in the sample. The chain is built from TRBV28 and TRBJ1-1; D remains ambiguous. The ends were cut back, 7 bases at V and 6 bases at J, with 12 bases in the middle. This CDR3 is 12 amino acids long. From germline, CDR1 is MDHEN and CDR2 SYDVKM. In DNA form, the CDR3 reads TGTGCCAGCAATATAGGACGAGCTGAAGCTTTCTTT. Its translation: CASNIGRAEAFF.

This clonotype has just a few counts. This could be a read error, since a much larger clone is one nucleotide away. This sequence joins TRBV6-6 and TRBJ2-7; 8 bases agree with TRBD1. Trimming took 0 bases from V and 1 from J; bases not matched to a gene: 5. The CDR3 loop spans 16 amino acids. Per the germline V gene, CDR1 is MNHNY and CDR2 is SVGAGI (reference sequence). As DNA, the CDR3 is TGTGCCAGCAGTTACTCTGCGGGACAGGCATCCTACGAGCAGTACTTC. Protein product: CASSYSAGQASYEQYF.

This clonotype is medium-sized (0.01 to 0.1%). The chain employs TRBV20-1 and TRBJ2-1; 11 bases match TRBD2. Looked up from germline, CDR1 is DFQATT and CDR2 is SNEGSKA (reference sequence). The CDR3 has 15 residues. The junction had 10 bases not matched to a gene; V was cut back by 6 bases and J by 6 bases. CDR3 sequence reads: CSAALAGGGANEQFF. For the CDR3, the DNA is TGCAGTGCCGCCTTAGCGGGAGGGGGTGCCAATGAGCAGTTCTTC.

The CDR3 is CSVERGATDTQYF. CDR3 DNA: TGCAGCGTTGAACGGGGGGCCACAGATACGCAGTATTTT. The genes are TRBV29-1 and TRBJ2-3; a possible D gene is TRBD2 (7 bases). CDR1 is SQVTM and CDR2 is ANQGSEA in the germline V gene. The CDR3 sequence is 13 residues long. Trimming removed 2 bases at V and 2 bases at J, with 8 bases between.

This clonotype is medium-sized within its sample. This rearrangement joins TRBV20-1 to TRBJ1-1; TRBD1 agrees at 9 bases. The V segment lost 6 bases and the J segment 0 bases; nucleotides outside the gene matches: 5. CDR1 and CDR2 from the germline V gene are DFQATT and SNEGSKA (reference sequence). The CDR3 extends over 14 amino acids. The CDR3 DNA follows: TGCAGTGCGGATCGACAGGGGGTGAACACTGAAGCTTTCTTT. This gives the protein CSADRQGVNTEAFF.

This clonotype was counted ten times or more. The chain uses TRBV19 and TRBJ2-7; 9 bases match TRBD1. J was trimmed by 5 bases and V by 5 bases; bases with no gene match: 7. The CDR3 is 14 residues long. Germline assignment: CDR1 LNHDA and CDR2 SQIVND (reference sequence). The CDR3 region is CASSFGTGNHEQYF. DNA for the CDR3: TGTGCCAGTAGTTTTGGGACAGGGAACCACGAGCAGTACTTC. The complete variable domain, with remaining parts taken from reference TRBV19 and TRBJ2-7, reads DGGITQSPKYLFRKEGQNVTLSCEQNLNHDAMYWYRQDPGQGLRLIYYSQIVNDFQKGDIAEGYSVSREKKESFPLTVTSAQKNPTAFYLCASSFGTGNHEQYFGPGTRLTVT.

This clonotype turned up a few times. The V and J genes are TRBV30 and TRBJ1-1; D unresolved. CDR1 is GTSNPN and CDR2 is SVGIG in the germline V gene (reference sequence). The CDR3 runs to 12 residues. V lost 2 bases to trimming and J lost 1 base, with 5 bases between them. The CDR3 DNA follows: TGTGCCTGGAGTTGGGGGAACACTGAAGCTTTCTTT. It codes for CAWSWGNTEAFF.

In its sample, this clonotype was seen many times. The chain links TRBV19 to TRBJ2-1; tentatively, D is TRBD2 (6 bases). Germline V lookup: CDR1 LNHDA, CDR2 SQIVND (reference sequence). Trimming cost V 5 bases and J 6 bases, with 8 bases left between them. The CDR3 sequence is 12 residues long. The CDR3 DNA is TGTGCCAGTAGTGGGAGGCTCAATGAGCAGTTCTTC. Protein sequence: CASSGRLNEQFF.

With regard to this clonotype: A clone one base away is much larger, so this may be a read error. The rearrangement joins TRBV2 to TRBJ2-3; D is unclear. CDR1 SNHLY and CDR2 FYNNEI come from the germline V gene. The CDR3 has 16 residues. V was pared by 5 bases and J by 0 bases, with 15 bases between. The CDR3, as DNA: TGTGCCAGCAGTATCGAAAGATCCCCGAGCACAGATACGCAGTATTTT. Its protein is CASSIERSPSTDTQYF.

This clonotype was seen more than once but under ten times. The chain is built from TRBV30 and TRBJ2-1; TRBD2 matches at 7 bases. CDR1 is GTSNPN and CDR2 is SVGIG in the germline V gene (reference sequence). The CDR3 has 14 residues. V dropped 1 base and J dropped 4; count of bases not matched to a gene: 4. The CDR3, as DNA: TGTGCCTGGAGTGCCGGGACTATTTACAATGAGCAGTTCTTC. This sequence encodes CAWSAGTIYNEQFF.

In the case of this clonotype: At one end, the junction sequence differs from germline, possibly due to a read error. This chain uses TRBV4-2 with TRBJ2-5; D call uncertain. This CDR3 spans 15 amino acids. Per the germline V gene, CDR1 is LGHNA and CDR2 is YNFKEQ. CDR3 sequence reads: CASSQTGLKDETRYF. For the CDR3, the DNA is TGTGCCAGCAGCCAAACGGGCCTAAAGGATGAGACCCGGTACTTC.

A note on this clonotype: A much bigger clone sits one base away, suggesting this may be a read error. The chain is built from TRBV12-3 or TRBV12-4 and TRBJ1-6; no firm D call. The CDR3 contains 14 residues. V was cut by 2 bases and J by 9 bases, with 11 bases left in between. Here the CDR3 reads CASSLHLFSSPLHF. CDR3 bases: TGTGCCAGCAGTTTACACCTCTTTAGTTCACCCCTCCACTTT.

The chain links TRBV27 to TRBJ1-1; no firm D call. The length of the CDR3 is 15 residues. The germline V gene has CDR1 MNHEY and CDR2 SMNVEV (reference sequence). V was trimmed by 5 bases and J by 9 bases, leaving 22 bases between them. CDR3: CASSPTPGTKVKAFF. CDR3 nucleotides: TGTGCCAGCAGTCCAACCCCCGGCACAAAGGTAAAAGCTTTCTTT.

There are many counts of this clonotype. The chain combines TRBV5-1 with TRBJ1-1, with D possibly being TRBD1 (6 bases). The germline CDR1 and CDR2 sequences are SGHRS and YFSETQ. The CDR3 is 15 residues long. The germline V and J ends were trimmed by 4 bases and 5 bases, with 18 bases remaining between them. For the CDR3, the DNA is TGCGCCAGCAGCGCCCAACGAACAGGGACGACTGAAGCTTTCTTT. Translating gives CASSAQRTGTTEAFF.

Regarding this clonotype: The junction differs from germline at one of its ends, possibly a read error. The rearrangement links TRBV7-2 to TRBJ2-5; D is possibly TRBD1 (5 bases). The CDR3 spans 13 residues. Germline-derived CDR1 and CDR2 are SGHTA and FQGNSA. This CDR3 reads CASRSGIEETHYF. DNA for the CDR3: TGTGCTAGCAGGTCAGGGATTGAAGAGACCCATTACTTC.